One sample yielded the 16 T cell receptor beta chains listed below, sequenced in a study of blood T cell repertoires in COVID-19. The assay was immunoSEQ multiplex PCR, and TCRdb's table has in-frame clones only and misses some. In the table there are approximately 300,000 clones, roughly 90% of which are singletons. Sequenced: PBMCs or T cells enriched from blood (not recorded which). The receptors derive from a young woman who had recovered from COVID-19.

The CDR3 nucleotides are TGTGCCAGCAGCCGATCAAAGGAACCACGACTAGCGGGAGTCAGCGGGGAGCTGTTTTTT. Amino acid sequence: CASSRSKEPRLAGVSGELFF. This chain joins TRBV3-1 (or the pseudogene TRBV3-2) and TRBJ2-2; TRBD2 matches at 12 bases. The V and J ends lost 4 bases and 7 bases, in that order; junction bases with no gene match: 19. The germline CDR1 and CDR2 sequences are LGHDT and YNNKEL (reference sequence). The length of the CDR3 is 20 residues.

The J gene is TRBJ2-6, the V gene TRBV4-1; the match to TRBD2 covers 11 bases. This CDR3 is 20 amino acids long. V lost 2 bases, J lost 0 bases, and 9 bases stayed unmatched. Germline CDR1 MGHRA, CDR2 YSYEKL. The CDR3 here is CASSQLMGLAVVSGANVLTF. Written as DNA, the CDR3 is TGCGCCAGCAGCCAACTGATGGGACTAGCGGTAGTCTCTGGGGCCAACGTCCTGACTTTC.

This clone occurred a few times. The J gene is TRBJ1-1, the V gene TRBV10-3; the D is unclear. Germline loops: CDR1 ENHRY, CDR2 SYGVKD. The CDR3 covers 13 residues. The V gene lost 4 bases and the J gene lost 1 base, with 7 bases spanning the gap. DNA of the CDR3: TGTGCCATCAGTGGGCGGGGGAACACTGAAGCTTTCTTT. The encoded protein is CAISGRGNTEAFF.

In nucleotides, the CDR3 is TGTGCCAGCAAACGTAGGGAGACAGGAACGTATGGCTACACCTTC. This sequence encodes CASKRRETGTYGYTF. The J gene is TRBJ1-2, the V gene TRBV27; perhaps TRBD1 as D (6 bases). Germline CDR1 MNHEY, CDR2 SMNVEV (reference sequence). This CDR3 region has 15 residues. Trimming took 7 bases from V and 5 from J, leaving 20 bases between them.

V is TRBV5-1 and J is TRBJ1-4; 11 bases fit TRBD1. This CDR3 has 16 residues. Germline CDR1 SGHRS, CDR2 YFSETQ. The ends lost 4 bases at V and 2 bases at J; junction bases unmatched: 4. The CDR3 DNA sequence: TGCGCCAGCAGCCGTGGACAGGGGGCCACTAATGAAAAACTGTTTTTT. Translated, it gives CASSRGQGATNEKLFF. The full variable domain, in which reference TRBV5-1 and TRBJ1-4 provide the parts outside the CDR3, is KAGVTQTPRYLIKTRGQQVTLSCSPISGHRSVSWYQQTPGQGLQFLFEYFSETQRNKGNFPGRFSGRQFSNSRSEMNVSTLELGDSALYLCASSRGQGATNEKLFFGSGTQLSVL.

This clone was found once. The V gene is TRBV12-3 or TRBV12-4, the J gene TRBJ2-3, with a weak D call TRBD1 (5 bases). There are 13 residues in the CDR3. Trimming took off 3 bases at V and 7 bases at J, with 11 bases between the two ends. For the CDR3, the DNA is TGTGCCAGCAGTTTGGACATAACTAATACGCAGTATTTT. Translating it yields CASSLDITNTQYF.

A single count supports this clone. This chain uses TRBV7-2 with TRBJ1-1, with TRBD1 matching over 7 bases. The junction had 4 bases not matched to a gene; V was cut back by 6 bases and J by 0 bases. Germline V gives CDR1 SGHTA, CDR2 FQGNSA. The CDR3 length is 14 residues. In DNA, the CDR3 is TGTGCCAGCAGTACAGGGGACATGAACACTGAAGCTTTCTTT. Translation gives CASSTGDMNTEAFF.

The chain's CDR3 is CASSLGLSADTQYF. CDR3 in DNA: TGTGCCAGCAGCTTAGGACTTTCGGCGGATACGCAGTATTTT. The chain couples TRBV11-3 to TRBJ2-3; no clear D. The V and J ends lost 1 base and 6 bases respectively, with 11 bases between them. CDR1 and CDR2 from the germline V gene are SGHNT and YENEEA. CDR3 length: 14 amino acids. Based on the CDR3 plus reference TRBV11-3 and TRBJ2-3, the full variable domain is EAGVVQSPRYKIIEKKQPVAFWCNPISGHNTLYWYLQNLGQGPELLIRYENEEAVDDSQLPKDRFSAERLKGVDSTLKIQPAELGDSAVYLCASSLGLSADTQYFGPGTRLTVL.

This clone appeared many times. The chain links TRBV24-1 to TRBJ1-5, with D unclear. Trimming left V 0 bases short and J 6 bases short, with 17 bases between. This CDR3 region has 17 residues. From germline, CDR1 is KGHDR and CDR2 SFDVKD. The CDR3 DNA reads TGTGCCACCAGTGATTTGCTCGAGGTGGAGGATACTCAGCCCCAGCATTTT. This sequence encodes CATSDLLEVEDTQPQHF.

V and J are TRBV29-1 and TRBJ2-7, with D tentatively TRBD1 (6 bases). Germline V gene sequence: CDR1 SQVTM, CDR2 ANQGSEA. Trimming stripped 7 bases from V and 2 bases from J, with 15 bases between. The CDR3 sequence is 13 residues long. The CDR3 is CSGRTDQTYEQYF. CDR3 sequence (DNA): TGCAGCGGCCGGACAGACCAAACCTACGAGCAGTACTTC.

The V call is TRBV29-1, the J call TRBJ2-7, with 9 bases aligning to TRBD2. CDR3 size: 12 residues. CDR1 is SQVTM, CDR2 ANQGSEA, per germline. J gave up 5 bases and V 6 bases, and 5 bases lay outside the gene matches. The CDR3 is CSVGSGSDEQYF. In nucleotides, the CDR3 is TGCAGCGTAGGTAGCGGGAGCGACGAGCAGTACTTC.

The V and J genes are TRBV5-1 and TRBJ2-2, with D maybe TRBD1 (6 bases). V lost 4 bases, J lost 3 bases, and 13 bases lay in between. CDR3 length: 15 amino acids. From germline, CDR1 is SGHRS and CDR2 YFSETQ. The CDR3 DNA is TGCGCCAGCAGCCCGACAGGACTCGACACCGGGGAGCTGTTTTTT. Translated: CASSPTGLDTGELFF.

This chain links TRBV28 with TRBJ1-2; no clear D. Germline V lookup: CDR1 MDHEN, CDR2 SYDVKM. Trimming left V 1 base short and J 6 bases short, with 9 bases between. The CDR3 covers 13 residues. This CDR3 is CASSLSAVDGYTF. The CDR3 coding sequence is TGTGCCAGCAGTTTATCAGCGGTAGATGGCTACACCTTC.

The chain combines TRBV3-1 (or the pseudogene TRBV3-2) with TRBJ2-7; 10 bases align to TRBD2. Germline CDR1 reads LGHDT; CDR2 reads YNNKEL (reference sequence). Trimming cost V 4 bases and J 5 bases; bases outside gene matches: 5. The CDR3 consists of 14 residues. The CDR3 DNA is TGTGCCAGCAGCCGACAGGGACTAGCGAACGAGCAGTACTTC. Translating gives CASSRQGLANEQYF.

This chain uses TRBV7-9 with TRBJ2-5, with D unclear. Trimming removed 2 bases at V and 1 base at J, with 8 bases between. The CDR3 sequence is 14 residues long. Looked up from germline, CDR1 is SEHNR and CDR2 is FQNEAQ (reference sequence). The CDR3 DNA reads as TGTGCCAGCAGCTTATTCGCCGGCCAAGAGACCCAGTACTTC. This encodes CASSLFAGQETQYF. Supplemented by reference TRBV7-9 and TRBJ2-5, the full variable domain reads DTGVSQNPRHKITKRGQNVTFRCDPISEHNRLYWYRQTLGQGPEFLTYFQNEAQLEKSRLLSDRFSAERPKGSFSTLEIQRTEQGDSAMYLCASSLFAGQETQYFGPGTRLLVL.

The chain employs TRBV6-5 and TRBJ2-1, with 9 bases fitting TRBD2. This CDR3 is built from 13 residues. Germline V gives CDR1 MNHEY, CDR2 SVGAGI. V lost 8 bases and J lost 5; bases outside the gene matches: 4. The CDR3 nucleotides read TGTGCCAGCCAGACTAGCGGCCACAATGAGCAGTTCTTC. This sequence encodes CASQTSGHNEQFF.